Sequencing of this TCR beta chain was carried out in a study of T-cell reconstitution after alpha-beta-depleted transplantation in children. There are 15 residues in the CDR3. CDR1 and CDR2 (germline): DFQATT, SNEGSKA (reference sequence). J gave up 0 bases and V 3 bases, and 2 bases lay outside the gene matches. This clonotype was counted ten times or more. Preparing the TCRbeta library involved the use of unique molecular identifiers. TCRdb passed the PCR reads through MiXCR, listing each CDR3 protein once. The sample yields approximately 640,000 distinct CDR3 sequences, around 16% seen once. The chain uses TRBV20-1 and TRBJ2-4; 10 bases line up with TRBD1. This sample comprised PBMCs from the stem cell graft donor, obtained from the stem cell graft. The sequence was collected from a human donor who donated a stem cell graft to a child with acute myeloid leukemia. The CDR3 DNA sequence: TGCAGTGCTAGGGGGGACAGGGGAGCCAAAAACATTCAGTACTTC. Translating gives CSARGDRGAKNIQYF.